The source of this TCR beta chain is a study of T cell changes during pregnancy in multiple sclerosis (dated by TCRdb to the late 2010s). The study in broad terms: Changes in the T cell repertoire over the course of pregnancy were examined in this study in women with multiple sclerosis.

As regards this clone: Its antigen remains unidentified. The record has no base qualities; no much larger clone is one base away.

Preparation of the library involved the immunoSEQ multiplex PCR assay. In TCRdb, the immuneACCESS table is reduced to in-frame sequences with V and J assigned. These tables do not hold every clone; where another copy was compared, an unresolved V gene accounts for under half, and the others remain unexplained. The sample table records 65,000 to 75,000 clones; 80% to 95% of these occur just once. Approximately 3% of the sample is in the top ten clones. Trimming at the junction amounts to 4 bases on V and 2 bases on J, and the germline ends lie 17 bases apart. Looking up the germline V gene (reference sequence) yields CDR1 SEHNR and CDR2 FQNEAQ. The CDR3 measures 16 amino acids from cysteine to phenylalanine. Solely the CDR3 DNA is kept, with 48 bases framed from the first base.

The clonotype comes from a female donor in good health, enrolled as a control in a pregnancy study. The rearrangement joined TRBV7-9 to TRBJ1-2; D gene: possibly TRBD1, on 5 matching bases. The specimen comprised CD8+ T cells from peripheral blood mononuclear cells, sampled in the third trimester of pregnancy. CDR3 sequence: CASSSTTQGWNYGYTF. The nucleotides read TGTGCCAGCAGCTCTACAACGCAGGGCTGGAACTATGGCTACACCTTC. Here the CDR3 is joined to the reference TRBV7-9 and TRBJ1-2 genes, and the full variable domain is: DTGVSQNPRHKITKRGQNVTFRCDPISEHNRLYWYRQTLGQGPEFLTYFQNEAQLEKSRLLSDRFSAERPKGSFSTLEIQRTEQGDSAMYLCASSSTTQGWNYGYTFGSGTRLTVV.